A single TCR beta chain is shown here with its context. As yet, its antigen is unknown. PCR employed 60 Vbeta and 13 Jbeta primers. The method was immunoSEQ multiplex PCR; TCRdb's version includes in-frame clones alone and lacks a portion of them. The sample comprises fewer than 350,000 clones, about 87% of which are singletons, and 2% to 3% rests with the top ten. The sample originates from a study of cytomegalovirus exposure and HLA in healthy donors. Study-wide results and limits: The study labeled fewer than 200 TCR beta chains cytomegalovirus-associated. DRB1 had the most TCR associations and HLA-C the fewest, a later analysis found, with rates varying by HLA locus. Later, an analysis showed that TCR beta chains associated with HLA were more clonally expanded than others that were equally common.

Germline-derived CDR1 and CDR2 are LNHDA and SQIVND (reference sequence). Trimming pared 7 bases from V and 4 bases from J, leaving 11 bases between. The CDR3 spans 13 residues. Sequencing used PBMCs. This chain links TRBV19 with TRBJ1-5, with a tentative D call TRBD1 (6 bases). The sequence was obtained from a woman younger than 30 in good health and CMV-seronegative. Written as DNA, the CDR3 is TGTGCCAGTACACTACAGGGAAATCAGCCCCAGCATTTT. Residues: CASTLQGNQPQHF.